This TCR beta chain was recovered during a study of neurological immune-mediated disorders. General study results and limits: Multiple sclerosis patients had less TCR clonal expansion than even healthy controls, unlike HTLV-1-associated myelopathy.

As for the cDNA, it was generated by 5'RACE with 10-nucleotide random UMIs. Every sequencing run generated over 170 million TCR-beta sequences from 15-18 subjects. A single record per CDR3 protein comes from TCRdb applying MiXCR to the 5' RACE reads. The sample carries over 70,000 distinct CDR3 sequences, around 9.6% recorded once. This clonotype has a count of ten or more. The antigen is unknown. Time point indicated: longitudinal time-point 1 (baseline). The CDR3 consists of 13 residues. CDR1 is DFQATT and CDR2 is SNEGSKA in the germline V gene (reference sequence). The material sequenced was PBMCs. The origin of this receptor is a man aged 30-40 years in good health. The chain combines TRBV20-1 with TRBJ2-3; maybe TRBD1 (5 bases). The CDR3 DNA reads TGCAGCCTACAGGACCCTAGCACAGATACGCAGTATTTT. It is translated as CSLQDPSTDTQYF.